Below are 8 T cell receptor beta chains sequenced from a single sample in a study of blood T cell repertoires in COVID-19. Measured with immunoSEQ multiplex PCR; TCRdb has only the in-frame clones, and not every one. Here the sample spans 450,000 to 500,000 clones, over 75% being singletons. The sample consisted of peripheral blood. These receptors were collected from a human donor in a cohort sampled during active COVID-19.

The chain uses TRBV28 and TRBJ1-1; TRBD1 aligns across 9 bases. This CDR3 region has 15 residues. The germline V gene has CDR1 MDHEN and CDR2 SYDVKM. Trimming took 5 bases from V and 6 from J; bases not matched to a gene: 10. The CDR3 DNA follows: TGTGCCAGCAGTCGGGGGGACAGGGCCGGGGCTGAAGCTTTCTTT. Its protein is CASSRGDRAGAEAFF. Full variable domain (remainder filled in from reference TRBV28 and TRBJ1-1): DVKVTQSSRYLVKRTGEKVFLECVQDMDHENMFWYRQDPGLGLRLIYFSYDVKMKEKGDIPEGYSVSREKKERFSLILESASTNQTSMYLCASSRGDRAGAEAFFGQGTRLTVV.

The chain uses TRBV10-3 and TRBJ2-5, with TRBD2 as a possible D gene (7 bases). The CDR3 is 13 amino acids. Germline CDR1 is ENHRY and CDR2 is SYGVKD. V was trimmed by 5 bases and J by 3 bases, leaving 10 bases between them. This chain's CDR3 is CAISWEGEETQYF. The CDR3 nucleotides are TGTGCCATCAGTTGGGAGGGGGAAGAGACCCAGTACTTC.

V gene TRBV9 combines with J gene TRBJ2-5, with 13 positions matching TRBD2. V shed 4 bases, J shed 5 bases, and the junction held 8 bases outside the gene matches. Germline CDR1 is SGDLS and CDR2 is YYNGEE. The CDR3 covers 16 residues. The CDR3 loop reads CASSLGLAGAFETQYF. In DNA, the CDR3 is TGTGCCAGCAGCCTAGGACTAGCGGGAGCTTTCGAGACCCAGTACTTC.

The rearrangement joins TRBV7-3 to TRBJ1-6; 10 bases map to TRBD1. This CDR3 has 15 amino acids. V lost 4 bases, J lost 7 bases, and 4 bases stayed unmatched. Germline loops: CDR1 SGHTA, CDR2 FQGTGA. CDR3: CASSSTGGENSPLHF. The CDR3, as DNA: TGTGCCAGCAGCTCGACAGGGGGCGAGAATTCACCCCTCCACTTT.

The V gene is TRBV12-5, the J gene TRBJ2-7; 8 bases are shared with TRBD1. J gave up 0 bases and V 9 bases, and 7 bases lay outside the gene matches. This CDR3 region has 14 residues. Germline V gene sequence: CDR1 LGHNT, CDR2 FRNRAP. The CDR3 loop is CASTRTGRSYEQYF. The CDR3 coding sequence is TGTGCTAGCACCCGGACAGGGCGCTCCTACGAGCAGTACTTC.

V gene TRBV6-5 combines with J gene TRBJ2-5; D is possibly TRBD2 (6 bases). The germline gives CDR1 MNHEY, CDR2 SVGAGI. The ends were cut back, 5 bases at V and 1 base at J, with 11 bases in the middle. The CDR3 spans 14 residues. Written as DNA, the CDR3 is TGTGCCAGCAGTACTAGGGACTTCCAAGAGACCCAGTACTTC. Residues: CASSTRDFQETQYF.

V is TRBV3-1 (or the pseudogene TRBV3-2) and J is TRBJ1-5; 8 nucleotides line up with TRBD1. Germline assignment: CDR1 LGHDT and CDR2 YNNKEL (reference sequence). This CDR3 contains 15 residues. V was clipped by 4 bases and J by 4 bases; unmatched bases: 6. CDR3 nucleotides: TGTGCCAGCAGCCCCCGGACAGGGCAGAATCAGCCCCAGCATTTT. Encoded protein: CASSPRTGQNQPQHF.

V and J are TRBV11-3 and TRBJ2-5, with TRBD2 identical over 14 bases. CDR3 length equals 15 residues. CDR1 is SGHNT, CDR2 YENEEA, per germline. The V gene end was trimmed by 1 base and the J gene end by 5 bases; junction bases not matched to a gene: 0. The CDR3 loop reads CASSLGTSGRETQYF. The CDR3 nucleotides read TGTGCCAGCAGCTTAGGGACTAGCGGGAGGGAGACCCAGTACTTC.